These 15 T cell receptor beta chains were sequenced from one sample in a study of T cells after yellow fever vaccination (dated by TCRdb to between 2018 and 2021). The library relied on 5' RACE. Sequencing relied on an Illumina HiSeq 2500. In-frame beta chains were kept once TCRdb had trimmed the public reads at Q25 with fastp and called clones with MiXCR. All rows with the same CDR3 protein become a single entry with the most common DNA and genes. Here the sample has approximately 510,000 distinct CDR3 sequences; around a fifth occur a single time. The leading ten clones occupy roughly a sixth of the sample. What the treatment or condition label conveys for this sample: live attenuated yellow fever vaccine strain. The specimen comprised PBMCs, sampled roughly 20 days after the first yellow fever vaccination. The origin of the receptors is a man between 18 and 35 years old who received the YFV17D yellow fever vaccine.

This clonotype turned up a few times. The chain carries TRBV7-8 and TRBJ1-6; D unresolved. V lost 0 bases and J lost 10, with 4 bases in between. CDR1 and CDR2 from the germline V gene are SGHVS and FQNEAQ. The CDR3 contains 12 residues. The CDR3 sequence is CASSLAGSPLHF. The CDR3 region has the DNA TGTGCCAGCAGCTTAGCCGGCTCACCCCTCCACTTT. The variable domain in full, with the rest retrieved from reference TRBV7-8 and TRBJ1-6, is GAGVSQSPRYKVAKRGQDVALRCDPISGHVSLFWYQQALGQGPEFLTYFQNEAQLDKSGLPSDRFFAERPEGSVSTLKIQRTQQEDSAVYLCASSLAGSPLHFGNGTRLTVT.

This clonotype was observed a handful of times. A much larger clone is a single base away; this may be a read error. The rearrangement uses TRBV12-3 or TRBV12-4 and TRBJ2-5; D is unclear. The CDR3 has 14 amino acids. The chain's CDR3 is CASSYVLFQETQHF. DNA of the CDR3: TGTGCCAGCAGCTACGTCCTATTCCAAGAGACCCAGCACTTC.

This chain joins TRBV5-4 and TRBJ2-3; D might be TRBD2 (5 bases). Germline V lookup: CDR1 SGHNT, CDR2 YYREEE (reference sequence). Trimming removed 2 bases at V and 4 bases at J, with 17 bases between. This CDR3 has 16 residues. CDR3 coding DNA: TGTGCCAGCAGCTTAAGGGCCTATCGGGGTCCAGATACGCAGTATTTT. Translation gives CASSLRAYRGPDTQYF.

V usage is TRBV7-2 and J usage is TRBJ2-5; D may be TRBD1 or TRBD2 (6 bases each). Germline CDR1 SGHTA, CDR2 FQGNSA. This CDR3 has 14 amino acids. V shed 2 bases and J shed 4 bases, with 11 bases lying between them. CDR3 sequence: CASSLYGGRETQYF. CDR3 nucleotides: TGTGCCAGCAGCTTATATGGGGGGCGAGAGACCCAGTACTTC.

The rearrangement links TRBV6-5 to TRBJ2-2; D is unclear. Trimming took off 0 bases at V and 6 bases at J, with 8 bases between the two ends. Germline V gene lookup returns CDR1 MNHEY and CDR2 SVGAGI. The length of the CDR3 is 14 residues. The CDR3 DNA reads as TGTGCCAGCAGTTACTCCCCGAAGGCCGGGGAGCTGTTTTTT. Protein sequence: CASSYSPKAGELFF.

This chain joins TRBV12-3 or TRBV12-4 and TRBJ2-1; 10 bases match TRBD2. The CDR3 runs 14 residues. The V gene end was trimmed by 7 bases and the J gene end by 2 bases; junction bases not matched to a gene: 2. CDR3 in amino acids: CASTLAGAYNEQFF. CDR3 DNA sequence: TGTGCCAGCACTCTAGCGGGGGCCTACAATGAGCAGTTCTTC.

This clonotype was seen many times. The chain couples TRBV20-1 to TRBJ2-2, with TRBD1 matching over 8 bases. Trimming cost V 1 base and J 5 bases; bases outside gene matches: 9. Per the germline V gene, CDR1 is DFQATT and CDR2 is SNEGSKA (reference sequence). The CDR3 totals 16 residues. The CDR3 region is CSARVPGTGATGELFF. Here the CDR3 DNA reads TGCAGTGCTAGAGTTCCCGGGACAGGAGCGACCGGGGAGCTGTTTTTT.

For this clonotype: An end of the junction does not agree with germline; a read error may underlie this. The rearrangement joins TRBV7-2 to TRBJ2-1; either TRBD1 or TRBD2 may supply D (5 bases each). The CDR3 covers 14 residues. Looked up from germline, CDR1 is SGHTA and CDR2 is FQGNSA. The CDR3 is CASSLGGPYNEPFF. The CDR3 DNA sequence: TGTGCCAGCAGCTTAGGGGGACCCTACAATGAGCCGTTCTTC.

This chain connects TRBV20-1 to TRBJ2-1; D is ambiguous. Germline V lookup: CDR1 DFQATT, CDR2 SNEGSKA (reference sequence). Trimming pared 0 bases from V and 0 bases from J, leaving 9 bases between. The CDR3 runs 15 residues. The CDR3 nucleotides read TGCAGTGCTAGAGATCGGGCTAGCTCCTACAATGAGCAGTTCTTC. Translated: CSARDRASSYNEQFF.

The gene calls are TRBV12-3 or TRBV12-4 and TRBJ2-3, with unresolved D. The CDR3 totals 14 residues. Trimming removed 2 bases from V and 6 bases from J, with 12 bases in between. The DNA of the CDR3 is TGTGCCAGCAGTTTAAAGGGTCTGCTGGATACGCAGTATTTT. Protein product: CASSLKGLLDTQYF.

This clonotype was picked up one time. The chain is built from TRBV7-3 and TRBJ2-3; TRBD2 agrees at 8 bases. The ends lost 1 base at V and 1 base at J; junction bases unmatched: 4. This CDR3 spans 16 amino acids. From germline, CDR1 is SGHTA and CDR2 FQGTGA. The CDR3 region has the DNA TGTGCCAGCAGCTTAAGCGGGGGGCCGGGCACAGATACGCAGTATTTT. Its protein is CASSLSGGPGTDTQYF.

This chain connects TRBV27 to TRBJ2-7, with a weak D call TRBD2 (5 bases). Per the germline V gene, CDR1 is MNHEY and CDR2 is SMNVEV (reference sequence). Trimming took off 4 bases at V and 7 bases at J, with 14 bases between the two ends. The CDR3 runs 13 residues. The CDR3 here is CASSSRQPGEQYF. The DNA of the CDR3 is TGTGCCAGCAGTTCAAGACAACCGGGGGAGCAGTACTTC.

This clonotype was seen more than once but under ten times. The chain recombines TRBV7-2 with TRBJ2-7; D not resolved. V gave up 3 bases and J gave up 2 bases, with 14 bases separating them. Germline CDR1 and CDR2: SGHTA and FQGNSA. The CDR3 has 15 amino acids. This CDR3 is CASSFLSIAAYEQYF. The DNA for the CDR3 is TGTGCCAGCAGCTTCCTTTCTATTGCGGCCTACGAGCAGTACTTC.

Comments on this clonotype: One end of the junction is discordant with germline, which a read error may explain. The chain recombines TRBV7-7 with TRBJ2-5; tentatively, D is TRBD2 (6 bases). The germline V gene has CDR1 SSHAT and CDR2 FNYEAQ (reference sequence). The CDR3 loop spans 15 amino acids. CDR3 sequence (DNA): TGTGCTAGCAGCCCAGAGGGACTTTGGAGGGAGACCCAGTACTTC. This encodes CASSPEGLWRETQYF. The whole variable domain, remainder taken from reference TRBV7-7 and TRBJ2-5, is GAGVSQSPRYKVTKRGQDVTLRCDPISSHATLYWYQQALGQGPEFLTYFNYEAQPDKSGLPSDRFSAERPEGSISTLTIQRTEQRDSAMYRCASSPEGLWRETQYFGPGTRLLVL.

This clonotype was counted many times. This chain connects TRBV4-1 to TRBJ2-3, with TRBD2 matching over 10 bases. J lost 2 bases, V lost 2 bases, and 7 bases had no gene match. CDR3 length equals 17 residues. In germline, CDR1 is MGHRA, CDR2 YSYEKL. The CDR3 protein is CASSQSPSGGDTDTQYF. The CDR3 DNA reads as TGCGCCAGCAGCCAAAGTCCTAGCGGGGGCGACACAGATACGCAGTATTTT.